This T cell receptor (beta chain) was captured by sequencing in a study of beta chain features in type 1 diabetes. Expressed TCRB transcripts got sequenced, as all isolated RNA was reverse transcribed. TCRdb's table, derived via immunoSEQ multiplex PCR, lists solely in-frame clones and lacks some. There are about 290,000 clones in the sample; 7% to 9% occur only once, and roughly 0.94% lies in the top ten. Only a few counts were recorded for this clone. The TCR sequence derives from a woman in her late teens or twenties in good health. The sample comprised central memory CD4+ T cells from blood.

The CDR3 region is CASSDGTTDTQYF. In DNA form, the CDR3 reads TGTGCCAGCAGCGACGGGACCACAGATACGCAGTATTTT. The rearrangement uses TRBV5-6 and TRBJ2-3; tentatively, D is TRBD1 or TRBD2 (5 bases each). V was trimmed by 4 bases and J by 2 bases, leaving 8 bases between them. The CDR3 has 13 residues. Germline assignment: CDR1 SGHDT and CDR2 YYEEEE. Looking up the rest from reference TRBV5-6 and TRBJ2-3 gives the full variable domain: DAGVTQSPTHLIKTRGQQVTLRCSPKSGHDTVSWYQQALGQGPQFIFQYYEEEERQRGNFPDRFSGHQFPNYSSELNVNALLLGDSALYLCASSDGTTDTQYFGPGTRLTVL.